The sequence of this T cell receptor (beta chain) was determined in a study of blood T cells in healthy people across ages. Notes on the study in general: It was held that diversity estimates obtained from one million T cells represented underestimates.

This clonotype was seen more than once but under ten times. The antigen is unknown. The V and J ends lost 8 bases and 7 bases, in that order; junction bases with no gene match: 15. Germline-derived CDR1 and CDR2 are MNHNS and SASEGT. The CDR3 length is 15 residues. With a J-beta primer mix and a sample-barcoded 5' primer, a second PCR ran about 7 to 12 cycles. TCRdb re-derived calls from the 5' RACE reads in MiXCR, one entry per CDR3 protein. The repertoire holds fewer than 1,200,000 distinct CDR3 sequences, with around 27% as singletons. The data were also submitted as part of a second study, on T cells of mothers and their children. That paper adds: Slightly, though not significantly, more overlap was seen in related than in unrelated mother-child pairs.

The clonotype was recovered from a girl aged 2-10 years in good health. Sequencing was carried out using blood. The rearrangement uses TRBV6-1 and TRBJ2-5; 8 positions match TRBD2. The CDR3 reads CASHPFVSGGRTQYF. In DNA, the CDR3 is TGTGCCAGCCACCCATTTGTGAGCGGGGGTCGGACCCAGTACTTC.